These 17 T cell receptor beta chains share one sample of origin, sequenced in a study of blood T cell repertoires in COVID-19. Method: immunoSEQ multiplex PCR; TCRdb's copy keeps in-frame clones and lacks some. The data contain tens of thousands of clones, about 90% of them singletons. The sample was peripheral blood. These receptors were taken from a man aged 50-59 years with active COVID-19.

This clone was found once. V and J are TRBV11-2 and TRBJ1-2, with 7 bases lining up with TRBD1. The V and J ends lost 2 bases and 3 bases, in that order; junction bases with no gene match: 6. This CDR3 comprises 15 residues. The germline V gene encodes CDR1 SGHAT and CDR2 FQNNGV. The CDR3 DNA is TGTGCCAGCAGCTTAACCGGGACAGAAGACTATGGCTACACCTTC. Encoded protein: CASSLTGTEDYGYTF.

This clone was detected only once. The J gene is TRBJ2-7, the V gene TRBV7-6; 9 positions match TRBD1. Looked up from germline, CDR1 is SGHVS and CDR2 is FNYEAQ. The CDR3 contains 19 residues. V gave up 4 bases and J gave up 2 bases; unmatched junction bases: 18. DNA for the CDR3: TGTGCCAGCAGCTCGGCTAGGGGACAGGGCATTAGAACGACCTACGAGCAGTACTTC. Its protein product is CASSSARGQGIRTTYEQYF.

This clone was detected only once. This sequence joins TRBV12-3 or TRBV12-4 and TRBJ2-7, with TRBD2 matching 9 bases. The V gene end was trimmed by 5 bases and the J gene end by 5 bases; junction bases not matched to a gene: 4. The CDR3 has 13 residues. CDR3 protein: CASSASGNDEQYF. The CDR3 bases are TGTGCCAGCAGTGCTAGCGGGAACGACGAGCAGTACTTC.

CDR3 sequence reads: CASSINRVTGELFF. The CDR3 nucleotides are TGCGCCAGCTCCATCAATCGGGTCACCGGGGAGCTGTTTTTT. The chain joins TRBV5-1 to TRBJ2-2, with unresolved D. V gave up 7 bases and J gave up 4 bases, with 14 bases separating them. Per germline, CDR1 SGHRS and CDR2 YFSETQ. This CDR3 is built from 14 residues.

The rearrangement uses TRBV30 and TRBJ1-1; D is possibly TRBD1 (6 bases). Trimming removed 2 bases from V and 10 bases from J, with 14 bases in between. Germline-derived CDR1 and CDR2 are GTSNPN and SVGIG (reference sequence). This CDR3 is built from 12 residues. The DNA for the CDR3 is TGTGCCTGGAGTCTAGAGGGGGTACGAGCTTTCTTT. Translated: CAWSLEGVRAFF.

This clone showed up just a few times. V and J are TRBV5-6 and TRBJ2-7; D perhaps matches TRBD1 (5 bases). Germline V gene lookup returns CDR1 SGHDT and CDR2 YYEEEE. V lost 1 base and J lost 2, with 7 bases in between. The CDR3 totals 13 residues. This CDR3 reads CASSLQGTYEQYF. The DNA for the CDR3 is TGTGCCAGCAGCTTGCAGGGAACCTACGAGCAGTACTTC.

This clone has a single count. The rearrangement joins TRBV6-2 or TRBV6-3 to TRBJ2-7; 7 positions agree with TRBD2. V was pared by 6 bases and J by 3 bases, with 11 bases of the junction left unmatched. This CDR3 contains 15 residues. Germline V gene data show CDR1 as MNHEY and CDR2 as SVGEGT. CDR3 sequence (DNA): TGTGCCAGCAGCGCCGGACTAGTCAAGAACTACGAGCAGTACTTC. Protein product: CASSAGLVKNYEQYF.

The rearrangement links TRBV11-3 to TRBJ2-2; TRBD2 agrees at 7 bases. Losses at the gene ends were 4 bases for V and 3 bases for J; bases not matched to a gene: 8. The CDR3 loop spans 16 amino acids. Germline CDR1 SGHNT, CDR2 YENEEA. DNA of the CDR3: TGTGCCAGCAGCTGGGGGAGGGGCCCAGACACCGGGGAGCTGTTTTTT. It is translated as CASSWGRGPDTGELFF.

The gene calls are TRBV11-3 and TRBJ2-5; 14 nucleotides agree with TRBD2. Looked up from germline, CDR1 is SGHNT and CDR2 is YENEEA. The CDR3 is made up of 16 amino acids. V trimming: 1 base; J trimming: 5 bases; junction bases outside the gene matches: 3. The DNA for the CDR3 is TGTGCCAGCAGCTTAGCTGGGACTAGCGGGAGCGAGACCCAGTACTTC. Its protein product is CASSLAGTSGSETQYF.

This clone was seen more than once but under ten times. Written as DNA, the CDR3 is TGTGCCAGCAGCTCCGGGACAGGGGCTTACAATGAGCAGTTCTTC. Its translation: CASSSGTGAYNEQFF. V gene TRBV7-3 combines with J gene TRBJ2-1; 10 positions agree with TRBD1. Germline V lookup: CDR1 SGHTA, CDR2 FQGTGA. The ends lost 4 bases at V and 4 bases at J; junction bases unmatched: 4. This CDR3 region has 15 residues.

This clone appeared a single time. The chain uses TRBV7-8 and TRBJ1-1, with D possibly TRBD1 on 5 matching bases. V lost 1 base, J lost 4 bases, and 13 bases lay in between. The CDR3 extends over 15 amino acids. Germline values: CDR1 SGHVS, CDR2 FQNEAQ. CDR3 sequence reads: CASSLGPVRGTEAFF. In DNA form, the CDR3 reads TGTGCCAGCAGCTTAGGGCCGGTTAGGGGCACTGAAGCTTTCTTT.

The V gene is TRBV2, the J gene TRBJ2-3; 7 nucleotides agree with TRBD1. The junction had 2 bases not matched to a gene; V was cut back by 7 bases and J by 4 bases. Germline lookup yields CDR1 SNHLY and CDR2 FYNNEI. There are 12 residues in the CDR3. CDR3 sequence reads: CASTQGADTQYF. The CDR3 DNA reads TGTGCCAGCACCCAGGGGGCAGATACGCAGTATTTT. The full variable domain, with the rest looked up from reference TRBV2 and TRBJ2-3, is EPEVTQTPSHQVTQMGQEVILRCVPISNHLYFYWYRQILGQKVEFLVSFYNNEISEKSEIFDDQFSVERPDGSNFTLKIRSTKLEDSAMYFCASTQGADTQYFGPGTRLTVL.

The J gene is TRBJ1-2, the V gene TRBV5-4; D remains ambiguous. V shed 5 bases and J shed 4 bases, with 12 bases lying between them. This CDR3 spans 13 amino acids. Germline V lookup: CDR1 SGHNT, CDR2 YYREEE (reference sequence). The CDR3 here is CASSLRRVYGYTF. CDR3 nucleotide sequence: TGTGCCAGCAGTTTGAGACGGGTCTATGGCTACACCTTC. Drawing the rest from reference TRBV5-4 and TRBJ1-2, the complete variable domain is ETGVTQSPTHLIKTRGQQVTLRCSSQSGHNTVSWYQQALGQGPQFIFQYYREEENGRGNFPPRFSGLQFPNYSSELNVNALELDDSALYLCASSLRRVYGYTFGSGTRLTVV.

This clone was counted once. This chain connects TRBV9 to TRBJ2-3, with 7 bases identical to TRBD2. With 4 bases clipped from V and 3 bases from J, the junction kept 8 bases outside the gene matches. CDR3 length: 15 residues. CDR1 is SGDLS and CDR2 is YYNGEE in the germline V gene. The CDR3 nucleotides are TGTGCCAGCAGCTTCCGACTAGCCGGAACAGATACGCAGTATTTT. Its translation: CASSFRLAGTDTQYF.

CDR3 protein: CASSSDGTSGRVPYF. CDR3 nucleotide sequence: TGCGCCAGCAGCTCCGACGGGACTAGCGGGAGGGTACCGTATTTT. This chain uses TRBV5-1 with TRBJ2-3; 16 bases are a match to TRBD2. The ends lost 3 bases at V and 14 bases at J; junction bases unmatched: 9. Per germline, CDR1 SGHRS and CDR2 YFSETQ. This CDR3 has 15 amino acids.

The chain employs TRBV6-5 and TRBJ2-5; maybe TRBD1 (6 bases). The length of the CDR3 is 15 residues. Germline V gives CDR1 MNHEY, CDR2 SVGAGI. V dropped 9 bases and J dropped 2 bases, with 19 bases sitting between them. The DNA of the CDR3 is TGTGCCAGTACGACAGGCTTGGACCCGCAAGAGACCCAGTACTTC. Protein: CASTTGLDPQETQYF.

The J gene is TRBJ2-7, the V gene TRBV28; 7 nucleotides line up with TRBD2. The CDR3 loop spans 15 amino acids. Germline V gene lookup returns CDR1 MDHEN and CDR2 SYDVKM. V trimming: 6 bases; J trimming: 5 bases; junction bases outside the gene matches: 13. CDR3 protein: CASSFIRTGRNEQYF. The CDR3 nucleotides read TGTGCCAGCAGCTTTATCCGGACCGGGAGGAACGAGCAGTACTTC.